These 23 T cell receptor beta chains were all obtained from the same sample, sequenced in a study of PD-L1 blockade in urothelial cancer. Assay used: immunoSEQ multiplex PCR; TCRdb lists only in-frame clones, some missing. The table has 35,000 to 55,000 clones, approximately 90% seen once. Sequenced here: PBMCs, sampled around atezolizumab (anti-PD-L1) treatment. The origin of the receptors is a woman in her sixties or seventies with urothelial cancer.

The chain couples TRBV19 to TRBJ2-6, with 7 bases identical to TRBD1. V shed 4 bases, J shed 3 bases, and the junction held 6 bases outside the gene matches. Germline CDR1 and CDR2: LNHDA and SQIVND (reference sequence). CDR3 size: 16 residues. This CDR3 reads CASSTGGSGGANVLTF. CDR3 nucleotide sequence: TGTGCCAGTAGTACAGGGGGATCAGGTGGGGCCAACGTCCTGACTTTC. Based on the CDR3 plus reference TRBV19 and TRBJ2-6, the full variable domain is DGGITQSPKYLFRKEGQNVTLSCEQNLNHDAMYWYRQDPGQGLRLIYYSQIVNDFQKGDIAEGYSVSREKKESFPLTVTSAQKNPTAFYLCASSTGGSGGANVLTFGAGSRLTVL.

This clone has just one count. The V gene is TRBV28, the J gene TRBJ2-5, with 7 nucleotides matching TRBD1. CDR1 MDHEN and CDR2 SYDVKM come from the germline V gene. The CDR3 is 13 amino acids. V dropped 6 bases and J dropped 5; count of bases not matched to a gene: 6. CDR3 sequence reads: CASRTGLRETQYF. The CDR3 DNA follows: TGTGCCAGCAGGACAGGGTTACGGGAGACCCAGTACTTC.

The genes are TRBV6-1 and TRBJ1-1, with TRBD1 matching 7 bases. From germline, CDR1 is MNHNS and CDR2 SASEGT. The trim removed 6 bases at V and 4 bases at J, leaving 8 bases unmatched. The CDR3 is made up of 14 amino acids. The CDR3 reads CASRITGVSTEAFF. CDR3 nucleotide sequence: TGTGCCAGCAGAATTACAGGGGTCAGCACTGAAGCTTTCTTT.

As concerns this clone: The same CDR3 also results from other DNA sequences found in this sample. This sequence joins TRBV19 and TRBJ1-5; unclear D gene. The CDR3 is 14 residues long. The germline V gene encodes CDR1 LNHDA and CDR2 SQIVND (reference sequence). The V and J ends lost 3 bases and 0 bases respectively, with 6 bases between them. The CDR3 loop is CASSIRDSNQPQHF. The DNA of the CDR3 is TGTGCCAGTAGTATTAGAGATAGCAATCAGCCCCAGCATTTT. The full variable domain, with the rest looked up from reference TRBV19 and TRBJ1-5, is DGGITQSPKYLFRKEGQNVTLSCEQNLNHDAMYWYRQDPGQGLRLIYYSQIVNDFQKGDIAEGYSVSREKKESFPLTVTSAQKNPTAFYLCASSIRDSNQPQHFGDGTRLSIL.

The chain is built from TRBV28 and TRBJ2-1; 12 bases are shared with TRBD2. V was clipped by 7 bases and J by 8 bases; unmatched bases: 15. Germline V CDR1 and CDR2: MDHEN, SYDVKM. This CDR3 has 17 amino acids. The chain's CDR3 is CASTPSLAGGPGYEQFF. The CDR3 coding sequence is TGTGCCAGCACCCCCAGTCTAGCGGGAGGGCCGGGGTATGAGCAGTTCTTC.

This clone was counted a few times. This chain uses TRBV7-9 with TRBJ1-6; D is unclear. This CDR3 has 12 amino acids. The germline gives CDR1 SEHNR, CDR2 FQNEAQ (reference sequence). The CDR3 protein is CAAGDYNSPLHF. CDR3 DNA sequence: TGTGCGGCCGGGGACTATAATTCACCCCTCCACTTT.

The J gene is TRBJ1-1, the V gene TRBV13; D might be TRBD1 (5 bases). Germline-derived CDR1 and CDR2 are PRHDT and FYEKMQ (reference sequence). The V and J ends lost 0 bases and 4 bases respectively, with 15 bases between them. This CDR3 is 16 amino acids long. Written as DNA, the CDR3 is TGTGCCAGCAGCTTAGGCCAGGAGGGGTTCAGCACTGAAGCTTTCTTT. As protein: CASSLGQEGFSTEAFF.

The CDR3 region has the DNA TGTGCCAGCAGCGTAGCGTCGGGGGGGTCCTACGAGCAGTACTTC. Protein sequence: CASSVASGGSYEQYF. This chain links TRBV9 with TRBJ2-7; TRBD2 aligns across 8 bases. This CDR3 has 15 residues. The germline V gene encodes CDR1 SGDLS and CDR2 YYNGEE. V was clipped by 0 bases and J by 1 base; unmatched bases: 3.

The chain recombines TRBV27 with TRBJ1-2; D may be TRBD1 (5 bases). Between the trimmed V and J ends, which lost 8 bases and 2 bases, there was a span of 15 bases. This CDR3 spans 14 amino acids. Germline V gene sequence: CDR1 MNHEY, CDR2 SMNVEV (reference sequence). CDR3 nucleotides: TGTGCCAGCGGTGGGGCAGGGCTAAACTATGGCTACACCTTC. As protein: CASGGAGLNYGYTF.

The chain carries TRBV5-6 and TRBJ2-3; D gene ambiguous. Germline-derived CDR1 and CDR2 are SGHDT and YYEEEE. There are 12 residues in the CDR3. V was trimmed by 0 bases and J by 5 bases, leaving 4 bases between them. For the CDR3, the DNA is TGTGCCAGCAGCTTGGTCGGAGATACGCAGTATTTT. Translated: CASSLVGDTQYF.

Here the CDR3 reads CAISEGAGGSSYNEQFF. The CDR3 bases are TGTGCCATCAGTGAGGGAGCGGGGGGGAGCTCCTACAATGAGCAGTTCTTC. The V and J genes are TRBV10-3 and TRBJ2-1; 10 bases fit TRBD2. Germline V gene data show CDR1 as ENHRY and CDR2 as SYGVKD. V lost 2 bases to trimming and J lost 0 bases; unmatched junction nucleotides: 4. The length of the CDR3 is 17 residues.

The CDR3: CASSLGGTDTGEQYF. The CDR3 nucleotides read TGCGCCAGCAGCTTGGGGGGGACTGACACGGGGGAGCAGTACTTC. The V and J genes are TRBV5-1 and TRBJ2-7; D might be TRBD2 (6 bases). The CDR3 runs to 15 residues. CDR1 SGHRS and CDR2 YFSETQ come from the germline V gene. The ends were cut back, 0 bases at V and 7 bases at J, with 17 bases in the middle.

This chain uses TRBV11-2 with TRBJ2-1, with 7 bases aligning to TRBD2. The CDR3 covers 15 residues. From germline, CDR1 is SGHAT and CDR2 FQNNGV. Trimming at V came to 4 bases and at J to 7 bases, leaving 10 bases not matched to a gene. CDR3 coding DNA: TGTGCCAGCAGCTCACTAGCGTTTCGAGGTAATGAGCAGTTCTTC. This codes for CASSSLAFRGNEQFF.

This chain uses TRBV19 with TRBJ1-1, with 11 bases aligning to TRBD1. There are 17 residues in the CDR3. Per germline, CDR1 LNHDA and CDR2 SQIVND (reference sequence). V gave up 1 base and J gave up 5 bases; unmatched junction bases: 9. The CDR3 region has the DNA TGTGCCAGTAGTATAGGGACAGGGGGCCAGGTTGTAACTGAAGCTTTCTTT. Protein: CASSIGTGGQVVTEAFF.

The V and J genes are TRBV11-2 and TRBJ2-3, with D perhaps TRBD1 (5 bases). V was shortened by 5 bases and J by 0 bases, with 15 bases between the two germline ends. The CDR3 sequence is 16 residues long. From germline, CDR1 is SGHAT and CDR2 FQNNGV. The CDR3 loop reads CASSQGEFASTDTQYF. The CDR3 DNA is TGTGCCAGCAGCCAAGGGGAATTTGCTAGCACAGATACGCAGTATTTT.

This clone appeared a few times. The chain joins TRBV10-2 to TRBJ1-5; 7 nucleotides align to TRBD1. There are 16 residues in the CDR3. The V gene's germline CDR1 is WSHSY and CDR2 SAAADI. After removal of 4 bases from V and 2 bases from J, the junction contained 8 bases not matched to a gene. CDR3 region: CASSGTGTARNQPQHF. The DNA of the CDR3 is TGCGCCAGCAGTGGGACAGGAACTGCCCGCAATCAGCCCCAGCATTTT.

The chain has TRBV10-3 and TRBJ2-2, with D possibly matching TRBD1 (5 bases). Germline V gives CDR1 ENHRY, CDR2 SYGVKD. This CDR3 contains 14 residues. V lost 6 bases and J 3 bases, leaving 11 bases between the germline ends. The chain's CDR3 is CAISSTRDTGELFF. The CDR3 coding sequence is TGTGCCATCAGCTCCACCAGGGACACCGGGGAGCTGTTTTTT.

V usage is TRBV7-9 and J usage is TRBJ2-7, with a tentative D call TRBD2 (5 bases). V shed 3 bases and J shed 2 bases, with 17 bases lying between them. The CDR3 length is 16 residues. Germline V gene lookup returns CDR1 SEHNR and CDR2 FQNEAQ (reference sequence). The CDR3 loop is CASSFPPTGSPYEQYF. CDR3 DNA: TGTGCCAGCAGCTTCCCGCCGACTGGGAGTCCCTACGAGCAGTACTTC.

V and J are TRBV18 and TRBJ2-1, with 7 bases matching TRBD1. CDR1 is KGHSH and CDR2 is LQKENI in the germline V gene. The trim removed 2 bases at V and 5 bases at J, leaving 3 bases unmatched. The CDR3 spans 14 residues. This chain's CDR3 is CASSPGTENNEQFF. CDR3 coding DNA: TGTGCCAGCTCACCAGGGACAGAAAACAATGAGCAGTTCTTC.

This clone is medium-sized within its sample. The V and J genes are TRBV19 and TRBJ1-1; 7 bases are shared with TRBD1. This CDR3 has 14 amino acids. Unmatched junction bases numbered 10, after V lost 3 bases and J lost 9 bases. The germline CDR1 and CDR2 sequences are LNHDA and SQIVND (reference sequence). CDR3 region: CASSMDRPGGQAFF. The CDR3, as DNA: TGTGCCAGTAGTATGGACAGGCCGGGAGGGCAAGCTTTCTTT.

CDR3 residues: CASSFDRLSEAFF. CDR3 in DNA: TGTGCCAGCAGCTTTGACAGACTCTCTGAAGCTTTCTTT. This rearrangement joins TRBV5-4 to TRBJ1-1; D is possibly TRBD1 (5 bases). The CDR3 loop spans 13 amino acids. Trimming removed 2 bases from V and 6 bases from J, with 11 bases in between. Germline V gene data show CDR1 as SGHNT and CDR2 as YYREEE (reference sequence). The full variable domain, its missing parts supplied by reference TRBV5-4 and TRBJ1-1, is ETGVTQSPTHLIKTRGQQVTLRCSSQSGHNTVSWYQQALGQGPQFIFQYYREEENGRGNFPPRFSGLQFPNYSSELNVNALELDDSALYLCASSFDRLSEAFFGQGTRLTVV.

The gene calls are TRBV30 and TRBJ2-3; 9 bases map to TRBD1. The CDR3 covers 16 residues. Germline trimming cut 1 base from V and 3 bases from J; bases unmatched to any gene: 8. The germline CDR1 and CDR2 sequences are GTSNPN and SVGIG (reference sequence). The CDR3 DNA is TGTGCCTGGAGTGCTGGACAGGGGACGTCTACAGATACGCAGTATTTT. It encodes CAWSAGQGTSTDTQYF.

This chain connects TRBV6-1 to TRBJ1-1, with D unclear. Between the trimmed V and J ends, which lost 1 base and 0 bases, there was a span of 9 bases. Germline CDR1 reads MNHNS; CDR2 reads SASEGT. There are 15 residues in the CDR3. The CDR3 region is CASSEEAALNTEAFF. As DNA, the CDR3 is TGTGCCAGCAGTGAAGAGGCGGCTTTGAACACTGAAGCTTTCTTT.